Listed below are T cell receptor beta chains from one sample, sequenced in a study of CD8 T cells in Susac syndrome. In TCRdb, the immunoSEQ multiplex PCR reads were re-called with MiXCR into one record per CDR3 protein. Of about 210,000 distinct CDR3 sequences listed, 94% were seen once; the top ten hold around 0.15%. The sequenced material came from CD4+ T cells from PBMCs. The receptors stem from a human donor with Susac syndrome. The CDR3 runs from the conserved cysteine through the conserved F or W. The D gene is left open where the match is weak. Rows give clone size only sometimes, using once, few, many, or a class for an expanded clone.

D	size	V	J	CDR3	DNA
-	-	TRBV18	TRBJ2-7	CASSRSGDYEQYF	TGTGCCAGCTCACGGTCGGGGGACTACGAGCAGTACTTC
-	-	TRBV19	TRBJ1-1	CASSPQGVSTENTEAFF	TGTGCCAGTAGTCCCCAGGGTGTTTCGACAGAGAACACTGAAGCTTTCTTT
-	-	TRBV9	TRBJ2-1	CASSVGGQGREQFF	TGTGCCAGCAGCGTAGGTGGGCAAGGGAGAGAGCAGTTCTTC
-	-	TRBV19	TRBJ2-3	CASSFGGRTDTQYF	TGTGCCAGTAGTTTCGGGGGGCGCACAGATACGCAGTATTTT
-	-	TRBV19	TRBJ2-4	CASRWRNIQYF	TGTGCCAGTAGATGGAGAAACATTCAGTACTTC
-	-	TRBV25-1	TRBJ1-1	CASRTADLTQEAFF	TGTGCCAGCAGGACGGCGGACCTAACCCAAGAAGCTTTCTTT
TRBD1	-	TRBV5-6	TRBJ2-5	CASSLLGQAQETQYF	TGTGCCAGCAGCTTGCTGGGACAGGCACAAGAGACCCAGTACTTC
-	-	TRBV6-5	TRBJ1-2	CASSSLYSGYTF	TGTGCCAGCAGTTCGTTATACTCTGGCTACACCTTC
-	once	TRBV4-2	TRBJ2-7	CASSARQSSYEQYF	TGTGCCAGCAGCGCTCGACAGTCGTCCTACGAGCAGTACTTC
-	-	TRBV4-2	TRBJ1-3	CASSTRSRSSGNTIYF	TGTGCCAGCAGCACTCGGAGCCGGAGCTCTGGAAACACCATATATTTT
-	-	TRBV30	TRBJ1-6	CAWSGQGNSPLHF	TGTGCCTGGAGTGGGCAAGGTAATTCACCCCTCCACTTT
TRBD1	-	TRBV20-1	TRBJ1-2	CSARDRAGGYGYTF	TGCAGTGCTAGAGATCGTGCAGGGGGCTATGGCTACACCTTC
-	-	TRBV20-1	TRBJ2-5	CSASLAIGETQYF	TGCAGTGCGAGTCTAGCTATAGGGGAGACCCAGTACTTC
-	-	TRBV9	TRBJ2-3	CASSVGPNFRTDTQYF	TGTGCCAGCAGCGTAGGGCCCAACTTCCGCACAGATACGCAGTATTTT
-	-	TRBV18	TRBJ2-7	CASSPGGTSYEQYF	TGTGCCAGCTCACCGGGGGGGACATCCTACGAGCAGTACTTC
TRBD1	-	TRBV5-1	TRBJ1-5	CASSLEGGQGQPQHF	TGCGCCAGCAGCTTGGAGGGGGGACAGGGCCAGCCCCAGCATTTT
-	-	TRBV6-5	TRBJ2-4	CASKRGRRGIQYF	TGTGCCAGCAAGAGGGGAAGGCGCGGCATTCAGTACTTC
TRBD1	-	TRBV27	TRBJ1-1	CASSSRTGKTEAFF	TGTGCCAGCAGTTCACGGACAGGGAAGACTGAAGCTTTCTTT
-	-	TRBV5-1	TRBJ2-3	CASSPIADLRDTQYF	TGCGCCAGCAGCCCTATAGCGGACCTCCGGGATACGCAGTATTTT
-	-	TRBV29-1	TRBJ2-3	CSVSGARDTQYF	TGCAGCGTTTCGGGGGCCAGGGATACGCAGTATTTT
-	-	TRBV12-3/TRBV12-4	TRBJ1-2	CASTQSGTLGGYTF	TGTGCCAGCACCCAATCCGGGACCCTCGGCGGCTACACCTTC
-	once	TRBV4-3	TRBJ2-1	CASSQDRGTHNEQFF	TGCGCCAGCAGCCAAGATCGGGGGACCCACAATGAGCAGTTCTTC
TRBD1	-	TRBV12-3/TRBV12-4	TRBJ2-4	CASSLRTGGFYF	TGTGCCAGCAGTTTAAGGACAGGCGGCTTTTACTTC
-	once	TRBV28	TRBJ2-3	CASSFTRGAFTDTQYF	TGTGCCAGCAGTTTCACCCGGGGGGCCTTCACAGATACGCAGTATTTT
-	-	TRBV5-1	TRBJ2-3	CASSPQGMDTQYF	TGCGCCAGCAGCCCCCAGGGGATGGATACGCAGTATTTT
-	-	TRBV29-1	TRBJ2-7	CSVSLGLSSYEQYF	TGCAGCGTCTCCTTAGGCCTGTCATCCTACGAGCAGTACTTC
-	-	TRBV29-1	TRBJ1-2	CSVVALGDYGYTF	TGCAGCGTTGTAGCTCTGGGCGACTATGGCTACACCTTC
-	-	TRBV4-2	TRBJ1-4	CASSRDTANEKLFF	TGTGCCAGCAGCCGGGACACGGCTAATGAAAAACTGTTTTTT
-	once	TRBV5-4	TRBJ2-7	CASSALRGEQYF	TGTGCCAGCAGTGCCTTACGGGGGGAGCAGTACTTC
-	-	TRBV5-1	TRBJ2-5	CASSLAPQGTQETQYF	TGCGCCAGCAGCTTGGCCCCCCAGGGGACACAAGAGACCCAGTACTTC
-	-	TRBV2	TRBJ2-1	CASMEGRVSYNEQFF	TGTGCCAGCATGGAGGGACGTGTGTCCTACAATGAGCAGTTCTTC
TRBD2	-	TRBV30	TRBJ2-7	CAWSVERGGRYEQYF	TGTGCCTGGAGTGTCGAGCGGGGGGGCCGTTACGAGCAGTACTTC
-	-	TRBV4-1	TRBJ1-5	CASSQVLGFNQPQHF	TGCGCCAGCAGCCAAGTTCTTGGGTTCAATCAGCCCCAGCATTTT
TRBD2	-	TRBV7-2	TRBJ2-1	CASSFLAGGLGEQFF	TGTGCCAGCAGCTTTCTAGCGGGGGGGCTGGGTGAGCAGTTCTTC
TRBD1	-	TRBV4-3	TRBJ2-7	CASPVRDRDAGGTYEQYF	TGCGCCAGCCCCGTTAGGGACAGGGATGCCGGGGGGACATACGAGCAGTACTTC
-	-	TRBV7-3	TRBJ1-1	CASSLSGKNTEAFF	TGTGCCAGCAGCTTATCCGGGAAGAACACTGAAGCTTTCTTT
-	-	TRBV12-3/TRBV12-4	TRBJ2-3	CASSLRGGATADTQYF	TGTGCCAGCAGTTTAAGGGGCGGGGCGACCGCAGATACGCAGTATTTT
TRBD1	-	TRBV19	TRBJ1-5	CASSRGQVNQPQHF	TGTGCCAGTAGTCGAGGACAGGTTAATCAGCCCCAGCATTTT
-	-	TRBV4-1	TRBJ1-5	CASSQDSSGAGWGQPQHF	TGCGCCAGCAGCCAAGATTCGTCGGGGGCTGGTTGGGGTCAGCCCCAGCATTTT
-	-	TRBV5-1	TRBJ1-2	CASSIADGNYGYTF	TGCGCCAGCAGCATAGCGGACGGTAACTATGGCTACACCTTC